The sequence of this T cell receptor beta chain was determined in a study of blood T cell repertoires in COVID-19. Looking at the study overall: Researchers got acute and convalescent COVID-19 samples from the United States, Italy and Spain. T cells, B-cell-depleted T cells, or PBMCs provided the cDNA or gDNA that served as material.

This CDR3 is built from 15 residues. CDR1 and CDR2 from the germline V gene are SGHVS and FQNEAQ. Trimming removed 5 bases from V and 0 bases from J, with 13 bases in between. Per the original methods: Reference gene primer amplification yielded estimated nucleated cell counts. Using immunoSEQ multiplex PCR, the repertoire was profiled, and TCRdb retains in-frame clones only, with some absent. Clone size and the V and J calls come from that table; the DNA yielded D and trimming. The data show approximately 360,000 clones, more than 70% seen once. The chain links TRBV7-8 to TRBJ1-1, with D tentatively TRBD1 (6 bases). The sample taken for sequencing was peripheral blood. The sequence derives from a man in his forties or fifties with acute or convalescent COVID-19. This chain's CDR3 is CASSPLGGMNTEAFF. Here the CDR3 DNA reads TGTGCCAGCAGCCCCCTAGGGGGTATGAACACTGAAGCTTTCTTT.